This T cell receptor beta chain was found in a study of identical twins. This clonotype was detected many times. As yet, its antigen is unknown. Overall study results and limits: Partly confounded zero-insertion analyses could result from invariant MAIT and iNKT cells. The analysis was cross-sectional rather than longitudinal within donors.

V was shortened by 0 bases and J by 8 bases, with 16 bases between the two germline ends. The germline V gene has CDR1 LGHNA and CDR2 YSLEER. The CDR3 totals 15 residues. Each CDR3 protein is one row after TCRdb ran MiXCR on the 5' RACE reads. Of 450,000 to 500,000 distinct CDR3 sequences listed, approximately 15% are singletons. The same sample was also studied in work on yellow fever vaccine responses in identical twins.

This sequence was found in a woman aged 18-29 years in good health. The chain couples TRBV4-3 to TRBJ1-2; the D gene is possibly TRBD1 (6 bases). The source material was CD4+ T cells sorted from blood. CDR3 in amino acids: CASSQDLQGPIGYTF. The DNA of the CDR3 is TGCGCCAGCAGCCAAGACCTACAGGGTCCGATCGGCTACACCTTC.